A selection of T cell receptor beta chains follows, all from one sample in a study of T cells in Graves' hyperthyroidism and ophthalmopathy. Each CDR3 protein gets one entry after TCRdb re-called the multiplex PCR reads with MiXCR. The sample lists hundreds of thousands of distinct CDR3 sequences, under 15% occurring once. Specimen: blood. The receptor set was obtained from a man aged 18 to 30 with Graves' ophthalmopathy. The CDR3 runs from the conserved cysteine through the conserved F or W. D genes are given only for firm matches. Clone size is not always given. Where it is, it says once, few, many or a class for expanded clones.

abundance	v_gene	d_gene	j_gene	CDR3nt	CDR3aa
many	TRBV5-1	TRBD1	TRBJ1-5	TGCGCCAGCAGCTTGCAGGGGGAGTGGGATCAGCCCCAGCATTTT	CASSLQGEWDQPQHF
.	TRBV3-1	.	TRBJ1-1	TGTGCCAGCAGCTTAGTCAGGGGAGCAAACACTGAAGCTTTCTTT	CASSLVRGANTEAFF
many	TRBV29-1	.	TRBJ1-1	TGCAGCGTCGCGGGACATCCGAACACTGAAGCTTTCTTT	CSVAGHPNTEAFF
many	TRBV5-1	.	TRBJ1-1	TGCGCCAGCAGCCCATCGGGTGGGGGGAACACTGAAGCTTTCTTT	CASSPSGGGNTEAFF
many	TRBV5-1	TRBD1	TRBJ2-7	TGCGCCAGCAGCCCTGGGGACAGCCACTACGAGCAGTACTTC	CASSPGDSHYEQYF
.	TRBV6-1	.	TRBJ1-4	TGTGCCAGCAGTGAAAACAGACCAGCGAATGAAAAACTGTTTTTT	CASSENRPANEKLFF
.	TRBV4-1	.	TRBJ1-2	TGCGCCAGCAGCCCAATGAGGGGGGAGAATGGCTACACCTTC	CASSPMRGENGYTF
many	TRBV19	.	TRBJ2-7	TGTGCCAGTAGTATGGGGGCAGCCTACGAGCAGTACTTC	CASSMGAAYEQYF
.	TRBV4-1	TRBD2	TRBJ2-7	TGCGCCAGCAGCCAGACTAGCGGGAGGGGGTACGAGCAGTACTTC	CASSQTSGRGYEQYF
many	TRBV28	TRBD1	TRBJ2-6	TGTGCCAGCCTGACAGGGGACGGGGCCAACGTCCTGACTTTC	CASLTGDGANVLTF